These T cell receptor beta chains were read from a single sample in a study of T cell responses to AZD1222 COVID-19 vaccine. Generated by immunoSEQ multiplex PCR, the TCRdb table keeps only in-frame clones and is missing some. This sample has some 180,000 clones, with roughly 91% found just once. Source: peripheral blood, taken 28 days after the second AZD1222 dose. The source of these receptors is an adult who received the AZD1222 COVID-19 vaccine. Each CDR3 is given with its conserved first and last residue. A D gene is named only where the DNA matches it firmly. Size tells how often a clone was seen (once, few, many) or the class of an expanded clone, and some rows leave it out.

size,D,V,J,CDR3,DNA
.,.,TRBV14,TRBJ2-5,CASSPRNNQETQYF,TGTGCCAGCAGCCCCAGAAATAACCAAGAGACCCAGTACTTC
.,.,TRBV5-1,TRBJ2-1,CASSLLPDSGIEQFF,TGCGCCAGCAGCTTGCTGCCCGACAGTGGGATCGAGCAGTTCTTC
.,.,TRBV6-5,TRBJ2-3,CASRTATDTQYF,TGTGCCAGCAGGACAGCTACAGATACGCAGTATTTT
.,TRBD2,TRBV11-3,TRBJ2-1,CASSLEWTSGYNEQFF,TGTGCCAGCAGCTTAGAATGGACTAGCGGCTACAATGAGCAGTTCTTC
.,TRBD2,TRBV29-1,TRBJ2-5,CSVRAKGGGQETQYF,TGCAGCGTCCGAGCCAAGGGCGGGGGCCAAGAGACCCAGTACTTC
.,.,TRBV6-5,TRBJ1-1,CASSPPGALNTEAFF,TGTGCCAGCAGCCCGCCCGGGGCGCTGAACACTGAAGCTTTCTTT
.,.,TRBV12-3/TRBV12-4,TRBJ1-2,CASSLTYFRGYTF,TGTGCCAGCAGTTTAACATATTTTCGGGGCTACACCTTC
.,TRBD2,TRBV9,TRBJ2-1,CASSVGRAVLAGDNEQFF,TGTGCCAGCAGCGTAGGGCGCGCGGTGCTAGCGGGGGACAATGAGCAGTTCTTC
.,.,TRBV28,TRBJ1-3,CASSSTDYSGNTIYF,TGTGCCAGCAGTTCCACAGACTACTCTGGAAACACCATATATTTT
.,.,TRBV30,TRBJ1-4,CAWSSTDPHEKLFF,TGTGCCTGGAGCTCGACAGATCCCCATGAAAAACTGTTTTTT
.,TRBD1,TRBV12-3/TRBV12-4,TRBJ1-2,CASTNDRGRGYTF,TGTGCCAGCACCAACGACAGGGGTAGGGGCTACACCTTC
.,.,TRBV28,TRBJ2-7,CASSRIGYEQYF,TGTGCCAGCAGCCGGATCGGTTACGAGCAGTACTTC
.,.,TRBV11-2,TRBJ1-1,CASLGAEAFF,TGTGCCAGCTTGGGTGCTGAAGCTTTCTTT
few,.,TRBV7-9,TRBJ2-3,CASSLPSADTQYF,TGTGCCAGCAGCTTGCCCAGCGCAGATACGCAGTATTTT
.,.,TRBV7-9,TRBJ2-2,CASSLAVREGNTGELFF,TGTGCCAGCAGCTTAGCGGTTCGGGAAGGGAACACCGGGGAGCTGTTTTTT
.,.,TRBV7-7,TRBJ2-1,CASSLARFPGSNEQFF,TGTGCCAGCAGCTTAGCCCGGTTTCCGGGAAGCAATGAGCAGTTCTTC
.,TRBD2,TRBV19,TRBJ2-1,CASSMGREAYNEQFF,TGTGCCAGTAGTATGGGGCGGGAGGCCTACAATGAGCAGTTCTTC
.,.,TRBV3-1/TRBV3-2,TRBJ1-4,CASSLRDGNEKLFF,TGTGCCAGCAGCCTCCGGGACGGAAATGAAAAACTGTTTTTT
once,.,TRBV24-1,TRBJ2-1,CATGGQGPYNEQFF,TGTGCCACGGGGGGGCAGGGTCCTTACAATGAGCAGTTCTTC
.,TRBD2,TRBV5-4,TRBJ2-1,CASSLGQSAGGYNEQFF,TGTGCCAGCAGCTTGGGTCAGTCTGCGGGAGGGTACAATGAGCAGTTCTTC
.,.,TRBV27,TRBJ2-7,CASSVVGQTYEQYF,TGTGCCAGCAGTGTGGTGGGTCAGACCTACGAGCAGTACTTC
.,.,TRBV24-1,TRBJ1-2,CATSVGDYGYTF,TGTGCCACCAGTGTAGGGGACTATGGCTACACCTTC
.,.,TRBV5-1,TRBJ2-3,CASSLSRVSDTQYF,TGCGCCAGCAGCTTGAGCAGGGTTTCAGATACGCAGTATTTT
.,TRBD1,TRBV19,TRBJ1-5,CASSPTGTSGNQPQHF,TGTGCCAGTAGCCCGACAGGGACGTCCGGCAATCAGCCCCAGCATTTT
.,.,TRBV2,TRBJ2-7,CASSGGLPPREQYF,TGTGCCAGCAGTGGGGGACTCCCACCTCGGGAGCAGTACTTC
.,.,TRBV7-6,TRBJ2-5,CASSLAGETQYF,TGTGCCAGCAGCTTAGCGGGAGAGACCCAGTACTTC
.,TRBD2,TRBV6-2/TRBV6-3,TRBJ2-7,CASSYPSSGRREQYF,TGTGCCAGCAGTTACCCGTCTAGCGGGAGGCGGGAGCAGTACTTC
.,.,TRBV18,TRBJ2-5,CASSPAGETQYF,TGTGCCAGCTCACCAGCAGGGGAGACCCAGTACTTC
.,TRBD1,TRBV2,TRBJ2-3,CASSELDRDTDTQYF,TGTGCCAGCAGTGAACTGGACAGGGACACAGATACGCAGTATTTT
.,TRBD1,TRBV2,TRBJ2-2,CASSARQGNTGELFF,TGTGCCAGCAGCGCCCGACAGGGGAACACCGGGGAGCTGTTTTTT
.,.,TRBV6-5,TRBJ1-2,CASSSNRDGYGYTF,TGTGCCAGCAGTTCTAACAGGGATGGCTATGGCTACACCTTC
.,.,TRBV6-5,TRBJ1-5,CASKESSNQPQHF,TGTGCCAGCAAGGAAAGTAGCAATCAGCCCCAGCATTTT
.,.,TRBV5-1,TRBJ1-1,CASSPIPGMNTEAFF,TGCGCCAGCAGCCCTATCCCGGGGATGAACACTGAAGCTTTCTTT
.,.,TRBV9,TRBJ1-3,CASSASTNSGNTIYF,TGTGCCAGCAGCGCATCCACCAACTCTGGAAACACCATATATTTT
.,TRBD1,TRBV18,TRBJ2-7,CASSPGTGYEQYF,TGTGCCAGCTCACCCGGGACAGGGTACGAGCAGTACTTC
.,TRBD1,TRBV10-3,TRBJ2-7,CAIDRGTGEQYF,TGTGCCATCGACAGGGGGACGGGCGAGCAGTACTTC
.,TRBD2,TRBV7-9,TRBJ2-7,CASSRRGLAGLEQYF,TGTGCCAGCAGCCGAAGAGGACTAGCGGGGTTGGAGCAGTACTTC
.,.,TRBV9,TRBJ1-4,CASSRDQAINEKLFF,TGTGCCAGCAGCAGAGACCAGGCTATTAATGAAAAACTGTTTTTT
once,TRBD1,TRBV5-1,TRBJ2-3,CASSFGTGGTDTQYF,TGCGCCAGCAGCTTCGGGACAGGAGGCACAGATACGCAGTATTTT
.,TRBD2,TRBV2,TRBJ2-7,CATLLAGGYEQYF,TGTGCCACCCTCCTAGCGGGAGGCTACGAGCAGTACTTC
.,.,TRBV6-1,TRBJ1-2,CASSEVQMGGYTF,TGTGCCAGCAGTGAAGTTCAAATGGGAGGCTACACCTTC
.,.,TRBV18,TRBJ1-1,CASPPEGFEPIGEAFF,TGTGCCAGCCCCCCAGAAGGGTTTGAGCCAATTGGTGAAGCTTTCTTT
once,.,TRBV5-4,TRBJ1-6,CASSVDRYGSSPLHF,TGTGCCAGCAGCGTTGACAGGTACGGGAGTTCACCCCTCCACTTT
.,.,TRBV6-5,TRBJ1-3,CASSYKGTLIGNTIYF,TGTGCCAGCAGTTACAAAGGGACCCTTATCGGAAACACCATATATTTT
.,.,TRBV2,TRBJ2-2,CASSYYGGPTGELFF,TGTGCCAGCAGTTACTACGGGGGGCCGACCGGGGAGCTGTTTTTT
few,.,TRBV10-1,TRBJ2-1,CASSDIGEQFF,TGCGCCAGCAGTGATATCGGTGAGCAGTTCTTC
few,TRBD1,TRBV9,TRBJ1-2,CASSGYRDSNYGYTF,TGTGCCAGCAGCGGGTACCGGGACAGCAACTATGGCTACACCTTC
.,TRBD2,TRBV6-1,TRBJ2-1,CASSEGWLAGGQDYNEQFF,TGTGCCAGCAGTGAAGGATGGCTAGCGGGGGGACAAGACTACAATGAGCAGTTCTTC
few,.,TRBV14,TRBJ1-6,CASSQEGYSPLHF,TGTGCCAGCAGCCAAGAAGGATACTCACCCCTCCACTTT
.,.,TRBV25-1,TRBJ1-2,CASSSNIGSSNYGYTF,TGTGCCAGCAGTTCGAACATAGGGAGTTCTAACTATGGCTACACCTTC
.,TRBD1,TRBV2,TRBJ1-1,CARGDRQYTEAFF,TGTGCCAGGGGGGACAGGCAATACACTGAAGCTTTCTTT
.,TRBD1,TRBV4-1,TRBJ2-7,CASSQVGRDRHYEQYF,TGCGCCAGCAGCCAAGTCGGTCGGGACAGACACTACGAGCAGTACTTC
.,TRBD2,TRBV7-7,TRBJ2-7,CASSLERGPGGEQYF,TGTGCCAGCAGCCTCGAACGCGGCCCCGGGGGGGAGCAGTACTTC
.,TRBD1,TRBV6-5,TRBJ2-5,CASSSRTGEETQYF,TGTGCCAGCAGTAGTAGGACAGGGGAAGAGACCCAGTACTTC